Following are 5 T cell receptor beta chains from one sample sequenced in a study of radiotherapy plus CTLA-4 blockade in lung cancer. Only in-frame clones appear in the TCRdb table, and some are missing; sequencing was by immunoSEQ multiplex PCR. The table lists about 100,000 clones, roughly 85% of them singletons. The source material was peripheral blood, sampled from a patient treated with radiotherapy plus ipilimumab. All receptors derive from a human donor with non-small cell lung cancer who had stable disease on radiotherapy plus ipilimumab.

The CDR3 DNA reads as TGTGCCAGCAGTTACGGGGGGAAAGCTTTCTTT. This sequence encodes CASSYGGKAFF. This chain joins TRBV6-1 and TRBJ1-1; D might be TRBD1 (5 bases). With 5 bases removed from V and 9 bases from J, the gap between germline ends came to 10 bases. The CDR3 contains 11 residues. Germline V gene data show CDR1 as MNHNS and CDR2 as SASEGT.

This chain joins TRBV5-1 and TRBJ1-3; D not resolved. Germline V gene lookup returns CDR1 SGHRS and CDR2 YFSETQ. This CDR3 has 14 residues. Trimming removed 9 bases from V and 4 bases from J, with 17 bases in between. CDR3 protein: CATSLRYGGNTIYF. The CDR3 DNA sequence: TGCGCCACCTCACTACGATATGGGGGAAACACCATATATTTT.

The rearrangement uses TRBV6-1 and TRBJ2-2; TRBD1 agrees at 7 bases. Germline CDR1 reads MNHNS; CDR2 reads SASEGT. Unmatched junction bases numbered 6, after V lost 5 bases and J lost 3 bases. The CDR3 is 15 residues long. CDR3 residues: CASSSHRGYTGELFF. The DNA for the CDR3 is TGTGCCAGCAGTTCACACAGGGGCTACACCGGGGAGCTGTTTTTT.

The chain couples TRBV5-5 to TRBJ2-7; 10 bases match TRBD1. Trimming took 2 bases from V and 6 from J; bases not matched to a gene: 5. Germline-derived CDR1 and CDR2 are SGHKS and YYEKEE (reference sequence). The CDR3 covers 14 residues. CDR3 sequence reads: CASSLRDRGSEQYF. The CDR3, as DNA: TGTGCCAGCAGCTTACGGGACAGGGGTAGCGAGCAGTACTTC.

The chain has TRBV30 and TRBJ1-5; D gene unclear. The CDR3 totals 14 residues. V lost 0 bases and J lost 3, with 9 bases in between. The germline CDR1 and CDR2 sequences are GTSNPN and SVGIG (reference sequence). The CDR3 DNA reads TGTGCCTGGAGTGTAAAGGGCTTCAATCAGCCCCAGCATTTT. Translation: CAWSVKGFNQPQHF.